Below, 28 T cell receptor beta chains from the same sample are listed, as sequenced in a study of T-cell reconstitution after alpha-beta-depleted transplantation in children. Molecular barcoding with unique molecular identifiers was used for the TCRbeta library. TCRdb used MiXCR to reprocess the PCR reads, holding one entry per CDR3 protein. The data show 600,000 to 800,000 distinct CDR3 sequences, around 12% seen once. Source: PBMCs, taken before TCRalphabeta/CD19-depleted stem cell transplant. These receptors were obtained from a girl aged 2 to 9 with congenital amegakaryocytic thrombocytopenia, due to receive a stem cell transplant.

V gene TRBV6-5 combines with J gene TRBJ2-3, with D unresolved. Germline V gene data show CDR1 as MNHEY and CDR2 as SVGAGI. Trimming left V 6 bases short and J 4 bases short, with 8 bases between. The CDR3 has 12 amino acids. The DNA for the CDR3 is TGTGCCAGCAGAGCCGTCTCAGATACGCAGTATTTT. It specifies CASRAVSDTQYF.

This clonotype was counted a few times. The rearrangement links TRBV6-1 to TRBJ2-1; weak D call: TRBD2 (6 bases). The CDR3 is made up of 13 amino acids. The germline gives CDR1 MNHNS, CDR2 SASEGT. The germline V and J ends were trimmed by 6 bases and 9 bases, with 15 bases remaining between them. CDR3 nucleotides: TGTGCCAGCAGCATGAGACTAGACAGTGAGCAGTTCTTC. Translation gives CASSMRLDSEQFF.

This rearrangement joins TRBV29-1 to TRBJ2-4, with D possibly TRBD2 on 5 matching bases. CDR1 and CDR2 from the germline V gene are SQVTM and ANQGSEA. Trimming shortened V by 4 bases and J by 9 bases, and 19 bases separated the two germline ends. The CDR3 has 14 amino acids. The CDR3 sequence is CSVVGRVGRFIQYF. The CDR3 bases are TGCAGCGTTGTTGGGCGGGTCGGTCGGTTCATTCAGTACTTC. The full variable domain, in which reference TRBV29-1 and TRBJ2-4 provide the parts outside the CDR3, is SAVISQKPSRDICQRGTSLTIQCQVDSQVTMMFWYRQQPGQSLTLIATANQGSEATYESGFVIDKFPISRPNLTFSTLTVSNMSPEDSSIYLCSVVGRVGRFIQYFGAGTRLSVL.

The chain's CDR3 is CASSSLAGPNPSYEQYF. As DNA, the CDR3 is TGTGCCAGCAGCAGCCTAGCGGGACCCAACCCTTCCTACGAGCAGTACTTC. The chain joins TRBV6-2 or TRBV6-3 to TRBJ2-7, with 9 bases lining up with TRBD2. J was trimmed by 1 base and V by 6 bases; bases with no gene match: 13. CDR1 is MNHEY, CDR2 SVGEGT, per germline. The CDR3 has 17 amino acids.

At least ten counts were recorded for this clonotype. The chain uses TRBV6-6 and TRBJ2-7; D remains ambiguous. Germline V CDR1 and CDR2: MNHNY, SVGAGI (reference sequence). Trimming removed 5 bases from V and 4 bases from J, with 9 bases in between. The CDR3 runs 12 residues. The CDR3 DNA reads TGTGCCAGCAGTCCCCTTTTGTACGAGCAGTACTTC. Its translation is CASSPLLYEQYF.

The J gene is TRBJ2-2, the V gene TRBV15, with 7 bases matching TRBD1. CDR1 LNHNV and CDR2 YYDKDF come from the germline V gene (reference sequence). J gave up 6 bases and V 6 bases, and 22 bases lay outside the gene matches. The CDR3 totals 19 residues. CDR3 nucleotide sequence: TGTGCCACCAGTAGTAGTAAGGGGGCAGGATCTAGGCCCCCCGGGGAGCTGTTTTTT. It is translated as CATSSSKGAGSRPPGELFF. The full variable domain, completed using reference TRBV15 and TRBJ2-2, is DAMVIQNPRYQVTQFGKPVTLSCSQTLNHNVMYWYQQKSSQAPKLLFHYYDKDFNNEADTPDNFQSRRPNTSFCFLDIRSPGLGDTAMYLCATSSSKGAGSRPPGELFFGEGSRLTVL.

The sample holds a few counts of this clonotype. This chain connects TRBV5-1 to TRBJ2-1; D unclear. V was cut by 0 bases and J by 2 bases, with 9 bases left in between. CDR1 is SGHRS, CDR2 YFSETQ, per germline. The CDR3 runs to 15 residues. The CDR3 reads CASSLAGPPYNEQFF. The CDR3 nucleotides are TGCGCCAGCAGCTTGGCTGGTCCCCCCTACAATGAGCAGTTCTTC.

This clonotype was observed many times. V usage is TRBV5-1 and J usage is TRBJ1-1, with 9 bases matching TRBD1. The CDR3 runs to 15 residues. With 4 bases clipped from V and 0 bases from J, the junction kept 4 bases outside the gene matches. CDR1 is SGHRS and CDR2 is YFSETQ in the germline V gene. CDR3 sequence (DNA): TGCGCCAGCAGCGCCCGGACAGGGGTGAACACTGAAGCTTTCTTT. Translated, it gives CASSARTGVNTEAFF.

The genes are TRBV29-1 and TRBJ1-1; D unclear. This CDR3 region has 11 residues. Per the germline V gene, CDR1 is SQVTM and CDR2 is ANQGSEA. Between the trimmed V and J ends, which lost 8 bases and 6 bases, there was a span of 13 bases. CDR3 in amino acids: CSCEGDAEAFF. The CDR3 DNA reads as TGCAGCTGCGAGGGAGACGCTGAAGCTTTCTTT.

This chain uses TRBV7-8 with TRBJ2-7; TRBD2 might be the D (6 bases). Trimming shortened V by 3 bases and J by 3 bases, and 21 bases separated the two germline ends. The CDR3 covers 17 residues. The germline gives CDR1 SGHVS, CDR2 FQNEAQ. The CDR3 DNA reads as TGTGCCAGCAGCTTTGGCCGAACGGCGGGGCAAATCTACGAGCAGTACTTC. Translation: CASSFGRTAGQIYEQYF.

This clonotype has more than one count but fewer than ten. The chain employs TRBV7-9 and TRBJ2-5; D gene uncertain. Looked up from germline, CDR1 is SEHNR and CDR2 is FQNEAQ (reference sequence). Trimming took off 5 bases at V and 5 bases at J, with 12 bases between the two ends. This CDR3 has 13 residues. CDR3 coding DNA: TGTGCCAGCAGCCCCCAGCAGTGGGAGACCCAGTACTTC. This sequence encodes CASSPQQWETQYF.

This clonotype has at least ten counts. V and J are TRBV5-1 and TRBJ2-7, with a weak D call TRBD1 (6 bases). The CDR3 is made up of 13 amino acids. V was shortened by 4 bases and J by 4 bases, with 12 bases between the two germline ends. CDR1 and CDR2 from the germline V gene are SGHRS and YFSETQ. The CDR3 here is CASSQSTGYEQYF. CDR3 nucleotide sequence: TGCGCCAGCAGCCAATCTACAGGGTACGAGCAGTACTTC.

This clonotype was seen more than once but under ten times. CDR3 sequence reads: CASSPRSIPPELFF. The CDR3 DNA reads as TGTGCCAGCAGCCCCCGCTCCATTCCTCCGGAGCTGTTTTTT. The genes are TRBV5-5 and TRBJ2-2; D is unclear. The CDR3 contains 14 residues. The V end lost 4 bases, the J end lost 10 bases, and 17 bases lay between the germline ends. CDR1 and CDR2 (germline): SGHKS, YYEKEE (reference sequence).

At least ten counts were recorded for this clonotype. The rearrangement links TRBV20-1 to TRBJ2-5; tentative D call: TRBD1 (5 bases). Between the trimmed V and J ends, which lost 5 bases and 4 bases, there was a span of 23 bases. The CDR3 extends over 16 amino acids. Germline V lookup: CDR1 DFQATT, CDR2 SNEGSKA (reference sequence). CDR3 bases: TGCAGTGCTGCCGTCAACCAGGGTCGTGTATCAGAGACCCAGTACTTC. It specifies CSAAVNQGRVSETQYF.

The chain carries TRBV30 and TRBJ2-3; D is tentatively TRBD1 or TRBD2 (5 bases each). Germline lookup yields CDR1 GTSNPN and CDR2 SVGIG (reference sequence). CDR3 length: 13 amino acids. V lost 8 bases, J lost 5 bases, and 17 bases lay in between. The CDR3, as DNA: TGTGCCGGGAACGAGGGGATAAGAGATACGCAGTATTTT. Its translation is CAGNEGIRDTQYF. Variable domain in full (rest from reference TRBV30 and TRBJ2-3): SQTIHQWPATLVQPVGSPLSLECTVEGTSNPNLYWYRQAAGRGLQLLFYSVGIGQISSEVPQNLSASRPQDRQFILSSKKLLLSDSGFYLCAGNEGIRDTQYFGPGTRLTVL.

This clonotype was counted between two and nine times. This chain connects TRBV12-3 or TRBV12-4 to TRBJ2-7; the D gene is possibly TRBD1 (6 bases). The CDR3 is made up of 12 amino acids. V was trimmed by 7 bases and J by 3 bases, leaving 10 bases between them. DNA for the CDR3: TGTGCCAGCACGGGGACAAGCTACGAGCAGTACTTC. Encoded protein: CASTGTSYEQYF.

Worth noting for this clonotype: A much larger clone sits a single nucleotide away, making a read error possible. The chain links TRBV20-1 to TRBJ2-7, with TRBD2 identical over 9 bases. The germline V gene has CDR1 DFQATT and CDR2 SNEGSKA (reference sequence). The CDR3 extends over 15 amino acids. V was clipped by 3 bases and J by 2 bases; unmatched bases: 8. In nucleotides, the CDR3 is TGCAGTGCTAGTCTGCTAGCGGGAATCCCCTACGAGCAGTACTTC. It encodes CSASLLAGIPYEQYF.

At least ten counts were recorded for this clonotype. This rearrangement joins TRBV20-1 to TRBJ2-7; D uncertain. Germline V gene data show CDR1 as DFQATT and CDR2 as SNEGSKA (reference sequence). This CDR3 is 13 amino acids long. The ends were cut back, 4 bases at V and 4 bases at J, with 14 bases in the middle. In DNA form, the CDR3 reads TGCAGTGCTATTTCCACGGGTCCTTACGAGCAGTACTTC. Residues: CSAISTGPYEQYF.

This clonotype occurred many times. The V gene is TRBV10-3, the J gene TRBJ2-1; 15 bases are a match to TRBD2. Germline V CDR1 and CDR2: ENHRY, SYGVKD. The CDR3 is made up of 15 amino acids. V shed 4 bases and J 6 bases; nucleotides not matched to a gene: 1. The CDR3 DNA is TGTGCCATCAGTGGGACTAGCGGGAGGGCCAATGAGCAGTTCTTC. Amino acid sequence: CAISGTSGRANEQFF.

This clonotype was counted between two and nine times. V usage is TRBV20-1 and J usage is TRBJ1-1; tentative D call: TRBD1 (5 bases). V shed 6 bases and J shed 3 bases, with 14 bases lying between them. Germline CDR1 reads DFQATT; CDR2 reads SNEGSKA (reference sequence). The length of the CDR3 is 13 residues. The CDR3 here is CSAFAGRDTEAFF. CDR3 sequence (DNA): TGCAGTGCATTCGCGGGACGGGACACTGAAGCTTTCTTT.

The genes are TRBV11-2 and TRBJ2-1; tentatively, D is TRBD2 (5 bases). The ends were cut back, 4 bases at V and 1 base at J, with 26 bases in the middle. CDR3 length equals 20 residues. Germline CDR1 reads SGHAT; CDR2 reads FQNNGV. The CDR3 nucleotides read TGTGCCAGCAGCTCACCTCAAAAAACCGGAAGCGGTACTTCCTACAATGAGCAGTTCTTC. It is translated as CASSSPQKTGSGTSYNEQFF.

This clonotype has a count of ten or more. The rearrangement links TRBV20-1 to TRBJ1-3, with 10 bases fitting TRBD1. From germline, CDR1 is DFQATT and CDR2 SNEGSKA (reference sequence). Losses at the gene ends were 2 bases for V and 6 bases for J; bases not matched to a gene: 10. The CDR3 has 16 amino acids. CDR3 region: CSARRYGQGGVNTIYF. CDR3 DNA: TGCAGTGCTAGAAGATACGGACAGGGGGGAGTAAACACCATATATTTT.

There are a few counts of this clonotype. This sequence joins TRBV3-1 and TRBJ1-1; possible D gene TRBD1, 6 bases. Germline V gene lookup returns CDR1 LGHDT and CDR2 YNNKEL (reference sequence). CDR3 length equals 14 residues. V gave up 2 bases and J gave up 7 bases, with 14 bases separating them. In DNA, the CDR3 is TGTGCCAGCAGCCAAACCCGGGACACTGGTGAAGCTTTCTTT. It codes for CASSQTRDTGEAFF.

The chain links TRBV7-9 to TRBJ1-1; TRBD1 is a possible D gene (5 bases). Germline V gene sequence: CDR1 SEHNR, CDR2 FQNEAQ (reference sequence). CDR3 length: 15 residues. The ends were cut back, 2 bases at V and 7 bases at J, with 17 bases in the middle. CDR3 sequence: CASSLRGGANFEAFF. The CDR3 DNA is TGTGCCAGCAGCTTAAGGGGAGGGGCGAACTTTGAAGCTTTCTTT.

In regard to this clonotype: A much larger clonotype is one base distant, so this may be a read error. The CDR3 here is CACSHKWEFPNEQFF. The CDR3 nucleotides read TGTGCCTGCAGCCACAAGTGGGAGTTCCCCAATGAGCAGTTCTTC. The rearrangement uses TRBV3-1 and TRBJ2-1, with D perhaps matching TRBD2 (5 bases). This CDR3 spans 15 amino acids. Germline CDR1 reads LGHDT; CDR2 reads YNNKEL (reference sequence).

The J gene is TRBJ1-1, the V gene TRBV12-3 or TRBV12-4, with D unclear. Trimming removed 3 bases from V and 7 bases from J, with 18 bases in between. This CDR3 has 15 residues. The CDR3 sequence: CASSFPSPIQSEAFF. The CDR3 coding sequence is TGTGCCAGCAGTTTCCCTTCGCCCATTCAGAGTGAAGCTTTCTTT.

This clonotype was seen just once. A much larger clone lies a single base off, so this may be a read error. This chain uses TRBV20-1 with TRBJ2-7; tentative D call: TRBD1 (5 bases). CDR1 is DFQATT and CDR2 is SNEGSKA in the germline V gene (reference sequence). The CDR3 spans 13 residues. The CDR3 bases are TGCAGTGCACGGACATTTAGCTCCTACGAGCACTACTTC. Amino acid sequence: CSARTFSSYEHYF.

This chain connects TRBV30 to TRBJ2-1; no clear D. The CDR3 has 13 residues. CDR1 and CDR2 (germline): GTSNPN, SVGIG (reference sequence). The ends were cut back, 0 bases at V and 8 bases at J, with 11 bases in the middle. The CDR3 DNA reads TGTGCCTGGAGTGTAGAAATGGGCTATGAGCAGTTCTTC. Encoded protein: CAWSVEMGYEQFF.